The 25 T cell receptor beta chains listed next were all sequenced from one sample in a study of early T cells in non-severe SARS-CoV-2 infection. From the 5' RACE reads, TCRdb called clonotypes with MiXCR, one entry per CDR3 protein. Among about 77,000 distinct CDR3 sequences listed, 8.5% to 10% were seen once. Sequencing was done on a sample of whole blood. All receptors come from an adult who was a healthcare worker with PCR-confirmed SARS-CoV-2 infection or an uninfected control (not recorded which).

The chain is built from TRBV29-1 and TRBJ2-1; D might be TRBD2 (6 bases). Per the germline V gene, CDR1 is SQVTM and CDR2 is ANQGSEA. The CDR3 loop spans 14 amino acids. The ends were cut back, 8 bases at V and 4 bases at J, with 18 bases in the middle. As DNA, the CDR3 is TGCAGCTCTAGGGGCGGGGAAGAGTACAATGAGCAGTTCTTC. This encodes CSSRGGEEYNEQFF.

V and J are TRBV20-1 and TRBJ1-2; D perhaps matches TRBD1 (6 bases). Trimming took 5 bases from V and 5 from J, leaving 15 bases between them. CDR1 and CDR2 (germline): DFQATT, SNEGSKA (reference sequence). The CDR3 is 13 residues long. The CDR3 DNA follows: TGCAGTGCTCTACTCCGGGACATATATGGCTACACCTTC. It yields the protein CSALLRDIYGYTF.

A word on this clonotype: With a much larger clone just one base away, this may be a read error. The V gene is TRBV18, the J gene TRBJ1-6; D unclear. The CDR3 contains 14 residues. In germline, CDR1 is KGHSH, CDR2 LQKENI. CDR3 region: CANSPRQNNSPLHF. CDR3 nucleotides: TGTGCCAACTCACCACGTCAGAATAATTCACCCCTCCACTTT.

This clonotype was recorded only once. The V call is TRBV2, the J call TRBJ1-4; D not certain. The CDR3 extends over 13 amino acids. CDR1 SNHLY and CDR2 FYNNEI come from the germline V gene. Trimming pared 6 bases from V and 1 base from J, leaving 6 bases between. Written as DNA, the CDR3 is TGTGCCAGCAGGACGGAAACTAATGAAAAACTGTTTTTT. This encodes CASRTETNEKLFF.

This clonotype was detected ten times or more. This chain connects TRBV20-1 to TRBJ2-1; D is unclear. CDR3 length: 13 residues. CDR1 and CDR2 from the germline V gene are DFQATT and SNEGSKA (reference sequence). Deletions cut 6 bases from V and 15 bases from J, with 24 bases between. The CDR3: CSATSQADEGPFF. The CDR3 nucleotides read TGCAGTGCCACTTCTCAGGCGGATGAAGGACCGTTCTTC.

This clonotype showed up many times. This chain links TRBV14 with TRBJ2-3; D is uncertain. Germline CDR1 and CDR2: SGHDN and FVKESK. CDR3 length: 16 residues. V was pared by 0 bases and J by 5 bases, with 15 bases between. In DNA, the CDR3 is TGTGCCAGCAGCCAAGATCCGGGTCTAACACGAGATACGCAGTATTTT. It codes for CASSQDPGLTRDTQYF.

V gene TRBV5-4 combines with J gene TRBJ2-1, with TRBD1 matching over 11 bases. From germline, CDR1 is SGHNT and CDR2 YYREEE (reference sequence). The CDR3 sequence is 16 residues long. J was trimmed by 1 base and V by 5 bases; bases with no gene match: 5. CDR3 bases: TGTGCCAGCAGTCCCGGACAGGGGGCGTCCTACAATGAGCAGTTCTTC. Translation gives CASSPGQGASYNEQFF.

This clonotype was detected only a few times. The V gene is TRBV5-1, the J gene TRBJ1-5; TRBD1 is a possible D gene (5 bases). Deletions cut 2 bases from V and 7 bases from J, with 10 bases between. The V gene's germline CDR1 is SGHRS and CDR2 YFSETQ. The CDR3 contains 13 residues. CDR3 protein: CASSFGAEQPQHF. The CDR3 DNA reads as TGCGCCAGCAGCTTCGGGGCAGAACAGCCCCAGCATTTT.

There are many counts of this clonotype. The rearrangement links TRBV4-1 to TRBJ2-1; 10 nucleotides line up with TRBD2. In germline, CDR1 is MGHRA, CDR2 YSYEKL. V was pared by 5 bases and J by 12 bases, with 19 bases of the junction left unmatched. The CDR3 contains 17 residues. The CDR3 loop reads CASSGGGTASGSSGQFF. CDR3 bases: TGCGCCAGCAGCGGAGGAGGGACAGCTAGCGGGAGCTCGGGGCAGTTCTTC.

About this clonotype itself: Being one base from a much bigger clone, this may be a read error. The rearrangement uses TRBV5-1 and TRBJ2-5, with D possibly matching TRBD2 (5 bases). Looked up from germline, CDR1 is SGHRS and CDR2 is YFSETQ. CDR3 length equals 15 residues. The germline V and J ends were trimmed by 3 bases and 4 bases, with 16 bases remaining between them. CDR3 residues: CASSSADGPRETQYF. The CDR3 nucleotides are TGCGCCAGCAGCTCAGCGGACGGACCCCGAGAGACCCAGTACTTC.

This clonotype was recorded a few times. This chain uses TRBV30 with TRBJ1-6, with D possibly matching TRBD1 (5 bases). Trimming cost V 1 base and J 9 bases, with 19 bases left between them. Germline CDR1 and CDR2: GTSNPN and SVGIG (reference sequence). There are 16 residues in the CDR3. DNA of the CDR3: TGTGCCTGGAGTGCCGGGGGGGGACTCCTGGGTTCACCCCTCCACTTT. Its translation is CAWSAGGGLLGSPLHF.

The chain links TRBV7-2 to TRBJ2-7, with TRBD1 matching over 7 bases. The CDR3 has 13 residues. CDR1 and CDR2 from the germline V gene are SGHTA and FQGNSA. The J segment lost 7 bases and the V segment lost 5 bases, leaving 8 bases of the junction unmatched. The CDR3 here is CASSKDRVREQYF. In DNA, the CDR3 is TGTGCCAGCAGCAAAGACAGGGTAAGGGAGCAGTACTTC.

The sample holds many counts of this clonotype. This chain links TRBV6-1 with TRBJ2-7; 10 nucleotides match TRBD2. The V gene end was trimmed by 1 base and the J gene end by 3 bases; junction bases not matched to a gene: 9. CDR1 is MNHNS, CDR2 SASEGT, per germline. The CDR3 spans 17 residues. In DNA, the CDR3 is TGTGCCAGCAGTGAAGTCCTAGCGGGGGTCCGCCTCTACGAGCAGTACTTC. Encoded protein: CASSEVLAGVRLYEQYF.

Many counts were recorded for this clonotype. The chain links TRBV18 to TRBJ2-1; tentative D call: TRBD2 (5 bases). The CDR3 contains 13 residues. The V end was cut by 3 bases, the J end by 10 bases, with 13 bases between. Germline V gene data show CDR1 as KGHSH and CDR2 as LQKENI. CDR3 sequence (DNA): TGTGCCAGCTCACCCGAGGGTGGTGGAGAGCAGTTCTTC. Its translation: CASSPEGGGEQFF.

This clonotype turned up a few times. The V gene is TRBV19, the J gene TRBJ2-1; 8 nucleotides align to TRBD2. This CDR3 has 17 amino acids. Germline loops: CDR1 LNHDA, CDR2 SQIVND (reference sequence). J gave up 9 bases and V 3 bases, and 16 bases lay outside the gene matches. The CDR3 DNA reads as TGTGCCAGTAGTATGCCCACCGGGGGGGCCCTAATGGGTGAGCAGTTCTTC. This translates into CASSMPTGGALMGEQFF.

This clonotype has a count of ten or more. The chain couples TRBV27 to TRBJ2-7, with D hard to call. The CDR3 consists of 13 residues. The germline V gene has CDR1 MNHEY and CDR2 SMNVEV (reference sequence). Deletions cut 3 bases from V and 5 bases from J, with 11 bases between. CDR3 nucleotides: TGTGCCAGCAGTTTTCGGGCACTCCACGAGCAGTACTTC. This sequence encodes CASSFRALHEQYF.

The chain employs TRBV10-3 and TRBJ2-2; a possible D gene is TRBD2 (6 bases). Trimming removed 2 bases from V and 8 bases from J, with 12 bases in between. This CDR3 has 14 amino acids. Germline CDR1 reads ENHRY; CDR2 reads SYGVKD. The CDR3 spells CAISERLAEGELFF. DNA of the CDR3: TGTGCCATCAGTGAGAGGTTAGCGGAGGGGGAGCTGTTTTTT.

This sequence joins TRBV20-1 and TRBJ1-1, with a tentative D call TRBD1 (6 bases). The CDR3 spans 13 residues. Germline loops: CDR1 DFQATT, CDR2 SNEGSKA (reference sequence). The CDR3 region has the DNA TGCAGCCCAGGCAGGGGCATGAACACTGAAGCTTTCTTT. Translation gives CSPGRGMNTEAFF.

This clonotype was detected a few times. This chain uses TRBV6-4 with TRBJ2-3; D gene ambiguous. Looked up from germline, CDR1 is MRHNA and CDR2 is SNTAGT. V lost 4 bases and J 2 bases, leaving 7 bases between the germline ends. The CDR3 spans 13 residues. This CDR3 reads CASSARYTDTQYF. CDR3 bases: TGTGCCAGCAGTGCTAGGTACACAGATACGCAGTATTTT.

In its sample, this clonotype was seen many times. The chain carries TRBV7-6 and TRBJ2-3; D gene ambiguous. This CDR3 region has 13 residues. The V end lost 1 base, the J end lost 4 bases, and 6 bases lay between the germline ends. Germline loops: CDR1 SGHVS, CDR2 FNYEAQ. This chain's CDR3 is CASSLEAADTQYF. The CDR3 DNA reads as TGTGCCAGCAGCTTAGAGGCGGCAGATACGCAGTATTTT.

The chain is built from TRBV10-3 and TRBJ2-5; D might be TRBD2 (5 bases). The CDR3 contains 14 residues. Germline CDR1 reads ENHRY; CDR2 reads SYGVKD. V lost 11 bases, J lost 4 bases, and 20 bases lay in between. The CDR3 loop reads CASGERGRAETQYF. The CDR3 DNA reads TGTGCCTCCGGGGAACGGGGAAGGGCAGAGACCCAGTACTTC.

This clonotype was seen repeatedly, ten times or more. The V and J genes are TRBV20-1 and TRBJ2-7, with D perhaps being TRBD1 or TRBD2 (5 bases each). Trimming cost V 3 bases and J 7 bases, with 16 bases left between them. Germline V lookup: CDR1 DFQATT, CDR2 SNEGSKA (reference sequence). This CDR3 contains 13 residues. CDR3 in DNA: TGCAGTGCTAGTCTGGGGGATATTAGAGAGCAGTACTTC. It codes for CSASLGDIREQYF.

This clonotype has a handful of counts. The chain carries TRBV5-1 and TRBJ2-1; D is possibly TRBD2 (5 bases). V was pared by 2 bases and J by 8 bases, with 17 bases between. CDR3 length: 15 amino acids. Germline values: CDR1 SGHRS, CDR2 YFSETQ. The DNA of the CDR3 is TGCGCCAGCAGCTTACGGCTAGCAAGGTCCGATGAGCAGTTCTTC. Protein product: CASSLRLARSDEQFF.

This clonotype came up many times. DNA of the CDR3: TGTGCCAGCAGGGGGGACAGGGAGAGGAGTGGCTACACCTTC. This sequence encodes CASRGDRERSGYTF. This chain connects TRBV28 to TRBJ1-2; 9 nucleotides align to TRBD1. The CDR3 totals 14 residues. After removal of 6 bases from V and 7 bases from J, the junction contained 9 bases not matched to a gene. Germline V CDR1 and CDR2: MDHEN, SYDVKM.

V gene TRBV28 combines with J gene TRBJ2-7; 7 nucleotides line up with TRBD1. Germline lookup yields CDR1 MDHEN and CDR2 SYDVKM. The CDR3 contains 14 residues. V was clipped by 2 bases and J by 5 bases; unmatched bases: 6. In DNA, the CDR3 is TGTGCCAGCAGTTTAGGAGACAGGGTGGACGAGCAGTACTTC. This gives the protein CASSLGDRVDEQYF.